Sequencing of this T cell receptor (beta chain) was carried out in a study of T cells in Graves' hyperthyroidism and ophthalmopathy. Study summary: Sampling of peripheral blood happened at initial diagnosis, prior to any treatment.

This clonotype has a count of ten or more. Absence of ophthalmopathy progression within 18 months defined stable Graves' hyperthyroidism. Thyroid ultrasound and orbital computed tomography, with clinical symptoms and serum thyroxine and TRAb, informed diagnoses. Amplified TCR beta CDR3 regions came from RNA transcripts. The study used the HTBI primer set for a first-round RT-PCR of the TCR CDR3. TCRdb re-called the multiplex PCR reads through MiXCR, storing one row per CDR3 protein. The repertoire holds some 720,000 distinct CDR3 sequences, with about a sixth as singletons. The germline V and J ends were trimmed by 2 bases and 5 bases, with 11 bases remaining between them. This CDR3 comprises 14 residues. CDR1 and CDR2 (germline): MGHRA, YSYEKL.

Sequenced input: blood. The rearrangement uses TRBV4-1 and TRBJ2-3, with unresolved D. This sequence originates from a man aged 18 to 29 with Graves' hyperthyroidism. CDR3 sequence (DNA): TGCGCCAGCAGCCAACTGGGGATCGGAGATACGCAGTATTTT. Its protein product is CASSQLGIGDTQYF.